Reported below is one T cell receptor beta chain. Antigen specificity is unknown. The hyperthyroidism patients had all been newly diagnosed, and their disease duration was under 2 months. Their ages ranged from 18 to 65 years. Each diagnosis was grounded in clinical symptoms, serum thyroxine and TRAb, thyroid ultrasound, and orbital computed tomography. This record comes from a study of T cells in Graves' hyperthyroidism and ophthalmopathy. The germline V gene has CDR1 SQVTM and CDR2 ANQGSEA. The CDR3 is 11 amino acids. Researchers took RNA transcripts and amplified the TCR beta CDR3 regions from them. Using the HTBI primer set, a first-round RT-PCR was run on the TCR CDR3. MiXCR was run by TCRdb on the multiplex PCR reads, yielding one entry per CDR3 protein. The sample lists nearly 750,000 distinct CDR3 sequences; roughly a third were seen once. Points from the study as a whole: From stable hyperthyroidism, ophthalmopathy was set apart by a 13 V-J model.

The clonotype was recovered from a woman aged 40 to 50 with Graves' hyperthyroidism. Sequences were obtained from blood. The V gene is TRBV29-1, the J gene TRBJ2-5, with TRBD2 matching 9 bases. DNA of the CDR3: TGCAGTGGCGGGGGGGGCGAGACCCAGTACTTC. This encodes CSGGGGETQYF.